This T cell receptor (beta chain) stems from a study of a mutant IDH1 vaccine in newly diagnosed glioma. About the study: Investigators started vaccination 4-6 weeks after radiotherapy alone, or with temozolomide cycles. Standard pretreatment was either radiotherapy, temozolomide, or, for most, radiochemotherapy with temozolomide.

Produced via immunoSEQ multiplex PCR; TCRdb's table is partial and in-frame only. The sample consists of 60,000 to 65,000 clones, roughly 80% of them appearing once. The time point here: week 47, end of study. It was 300 ug of mutant IDH1 20-mer peptide that made up each vaccine dose, given with topical imiquimod. Donor diagnoses consisted of new WHO grade 3 or 4 IDH1-mutant, ATRX-lost astrocytomas. Deletions cut 0 bases from V and 3 bases from J, with 0 bases between. Germline CDR1 LGHNA, CDR2 YNFKEQ. The CDR3 is made up of 12 amino acids. As regards this clone: The antigen is not known.

This receptor was obtained from a man aged 25-40 years with glioma. The rearrangement joins TRBV4-2 to TRBJ2-1; D call uncertain. This specimen consisted of PBMCs, obtained from a glioma patient whose treatment included an IDH1 peptide vaccine. CDR3 protein: CASSQDYNEQFF. Here the CDR3 DNA reads TGTGCCAGCAGCCAAGACTACAATGAGCAGTTCTTC.